This T cell receptor beta chain derives from a study of cytomegalovirus exposure and HLA in healthy donors. Overall study: Of a few hundred genotyped donors, 75% to 90% grouped in the Caucasian-associated ancestry cluster.

The study sampled nominally healthy donors, though unrecorded immune exposures were likely. PCR was performed using 60 Vbeta and 13 Jbeta primers. In the authors' workflow: In a later analysis, of 80 million or so unique beta chains, about 12 million appeared in at least two donors. Profiled with immunoSEQ multiplex PCR; TCRdb holds only in-frame clones, not every one. From that table come the V and J calls and clone size; the DNA was used to work out D and trimming. The sample includes 210,000 or so clones, over 65% of them seen just once. The germline CDR1 and CDR2 sequences are SEHNR and FQNEAQ (reference sequence). The CDR3 loop spans 15 amino acids. V shed 2 bases and J shed 3 bases, with 13 bases lying between them.

The chain recombines TRBV7-9 with TRBJ2-5; the D gene is possibly TRBD2 (6 bases). Sequenced: PBMCs. The receptor was derived from a man between 40 and 49 years old in good health and CMV-seronegative. The CDR3 sequence: CASSLPMWGEETQYF. For the CDR3, the DNA is TGTGCCAGCAGCTTACCCATGTGGGGGGAAGAGACCCAGTACTTC.